Below, one TCR beta chain is given with its context. The antigen remains undetermined. V lost 3 bases and J lost 0; bases outside the gene matches: 5. The germline CDR1 and CDR2 sequences are ENHRY and SYGVKD. This CDR3 has 16 amino acids. The source of the sample is a study of OX40 agonist ivuxolimab in advanced cancers. General observations from the study: Expanded clones were, on average, more numerous in CD8+ T cells than in CD4+. Several nonresponders also turned out to have low normalized T-cell clonal expansion.

This table comes from immunoSEQ multiplex PCR, and its TCRdb copy is limited to in-frame clones, with some not included. Altogether under 70,000 clones are present, 92% being singletons, with the ten largest covering 0.5% to 0.75%. The chain is built from TRBV10-3 and TRBJ2-3; 8 bases agree with TRBD2. The receptor's source is an adult with an advanced solid tumor such as melanoma, head and neck, liver or kidney cancer. The input for sequencing was CD4+ or CD8+ T cells sorted from blood, taken in a trial of the OX40 agonist ivuxolimab. CDR3 DNA: TGTGCCATCAGTGAAACTCCTAGCGGGAGCACAGATACGCAGTATTTT. Translated: CAISETPSGSTDTQYF.